Listed below are T cell receptor beta chains from one sample, sequenced in a study of blood T cell repertoires in COVID-19. Only in-frame clones appear in the TCRdb table, and some are missing; sequencing was by immunoSEQ multiplex PCR. The table records around 100,000 clones, roughly 84% of them present only once. Source material: peripheral blood. Source of these receptors: a man aged 40-55 years with acute or convalescent COVID-19. Each CDR3 is given with its conserved first and last residue. D genes are given only for firm matches. Rows give clone size only sometimes, using once, few, many, or a class for an expanded clone.

>NA|TRBV7-2|TRBD2|TRBJ2-1
TGTGCCAGCAGCTTAGTTGGGACTAGCGGGAGGACGAATGAGCAGTTCTTC
CASSLVGTSGRTNEQFF
>NA|TRBV18|TRBD1|TRBJ1-1
TGTGCCAGCTCACAGGGGGCCGACACTGAAGCTTTCTTT
CASSQGADTEAFF
>NA|TRBV24-1|NA|TRBJ1-2
TGTGCCCCGCTCGGGCCCGGCGGTCGGGGCTATGGCTACACCTTC
CAPLGPGGRGYGYTF
>NA|TRBV5-4|NA|TRBJ2-5
TGTGCCAGCAGAATGGGACTTAGCCAAGAGACCCAGTACTTC
CASRMGLSQETQYF
>once|TRBV7-3|TRBD2|TRBJ2-1
TGTGCCAGCAGCCGCACCGGGACTAGCGGGGCTAACTCCTACAATGAGCAGTTCTTC
CASSRTGTSGANSYNEQFF
>NA|TRBV18|NA|TRBJ1-5
TGTGCCAGCTCACCGAGCCCCGGGCAGCCCCAGCATTTT
CASSPSPGQPQHF
>once|TRBV29-1|TRBD1|TRBJ2-3
TGCAGCGTGGGGACAGGGTTTAAAGATACGCAGTATTTT
CSVGTGFKDTQYF
>NA|TRBV5-6|TRBD1|TRBJ1-1
TGTGCCAGCGCCCTATGGACAGGGGTAGTGAACACTGAAGCTTTCTTT
CASALWTGVVNTEAFF
>NA|TRBV7-2|NA|TRBJ2-6
TGTGCCAGCAGCCCTTCCAGGTACTCTGGGGCCAACGTCCTGACTTTC
CASSPSRYSGANVLTF
>NA|TRBV25-1|NA|TRBJ2-1
TGTGCCAGCAGTCTACAGGGTTCTGTAGGGGGTGAGCAGTTCTTC
CASSLQGSVGGEQFF
>once|TRBV30|TRBD1|TRBJ2-4
TGTGCCTGGAGTGCCGGACAGGGGGCGAACATTCAGTACTTC
CAWSAGQGANIQYF
>NA|TRBV29-1|TRBD1|TRBJ1-2
TGCAGCGTTGAAGGGCGGAGGGGGCGGAATGGCTACACCTTC
CSVEGRRGRNGYTF
>NA|TRBV5-5|NA|TRBJ1-1
TGTGCCAGCAGCTTGGCCAGTTTTGGTATCCGACTGCACACTGAAGCTTTCTTT
CASSLASFGIRLHTEAFF
>NA|TRBV28|TRBD2|TRBJ2-5
TGTGCCAGCAGGAAAGGACTAGCGGGGCGCCTCCAAGAGACCCAGTACTTC
CASRKGLAGRLQETQYF
>NA|TRBV7-9|NA|TRBJ1-4
TGTGCCAGCAACTGGAAGGGAGGGCGTGACGAAAAACTGTTTTTT
CASNWKGGRDEKLFF
>once|TRBV7-2|NA|TRBJ2-5
TGTGCCAGCAGCTTAGGGCGGGGGGACAGCCAAGAGACCCAGTACTTC
CASSLGRGDSQETQYF
>NA|TRBV7-2|TRBD1|TRBJ2-5
TGTGCCAGCAGCTTAGGGGACAGGGGTAGGGAGACCCAGTACTTC
CASSLGDRGRETQYF
>few|TRBV14|NA|TRBJ1-2
TGTGCCAGCAGCGTCGAAGGTGGAGCTAACTATGGCTACACCTTC
CASSVEGGANYGYTF
>NA|TRBV9|NA|TRBJ2-2
TGTGCCAGCAGCTCCCAGCCAAGAGGTGGCGGGGAGCTGTTTTTT
CASSSQPRGGGELFF
>few|TRBV6-5|TRBD1|TRBJ2-3
TGTGCCAGCAGGACAGGGGGCGTAGATACGCAGTATTTT
CASRTGGVDTQYF
>NA|TRBV6-5|NA|TRBJ1-1
TGTGCCAGCAGTTACTCCCAACAGGGTATCGCTTTCTTT
CASSYSQQGIAFF
>once|TRBV2|NA|TRBJ2-2
TGTGCCAGCAGGGAGGGGTATGCCGGGGAGCTGTTTTTT
CASREGYAGELFF
>NA|TRBV13|NA|TRBJ2-5
TGTGCCAGCAGCTTAAGACCGGGGGTAGAAGAGACCCAGTACTTC
CASSLRPGVEETQYF
>few|TRBV2|NA|TRBJ1-1
TGTGCCAGCAGTTCCCGCGGGGGAAACACTGAAGCTTTCTTT
CASSSRGGNTEAFF
>NA|TRBV27|NA|TRBJ1-5
TGTGCCAGCAGTCCCACGAGGGGCAATCAGCCCCAGCATTTT
CASSPTRGNQPQHF
>NA|TRBV6-5|NA|TRBJ1-2
TGTGCCAGCAGCCAAGGCGGGACCGGCTATGGCTACACCTTC
CASSQGGTGYGYTF
>NA|TRBV28|TRBD1|TRBJ1-2
TGTGCCAGCAGTGCAGGGGGCAACTATGGCTACACCTTC
CASSAGGNYGYTF
>NA|TRBV6-5|TRBD1|TRBJ1-1
TGTGCCACCACCGGGACAGGCTCAATGAACACTGAAGCTTTCTTT
CATTGTGSMNTEAFF
>few|TRBV7-9|NA|TRBJ2-3
TGTGCCAGCAGCAGGGGAGGGGGGGCCCCCCCCACAGATACGCAGTATTTT
CASSRGGGAPPTDTQYF
>NA|TRBV7-9|NA|TRBJ1-3
TGTGCCAGCAGCTTAGACAGGGCCCAAAACACCATATATTTT
CASSLDRAQNTIYF
>NA|TRBV18|TRBD2|TRBJ2-5
TGTGCCAGCTCACCCTTGGCTAGCGGGGGGACGGAGACCCAGTACTTC
CASSPLASGGTETQYF
>once|TRBV3-1/TRBV3-2|TRBD2|TRBJ2-1
TGTGCCAGCAGCCAGCCATTAAGCGGGGGGGCCGTCTATGAGCAGTTCTTC
CASSQPLSGGAVYEQFF
>NA|TRBV28|TRBD1|TRBJ2-7
TGTGCCAGCAGCCCAGGACAGGGAATCCGCGAGCAGTACTTC
CASSPGQGIREQYF
>once|TRBV3-1/TRBV3-2|TRBD1|TRBJ2-6
TGTGCCAGCAGCCGGACAGGGGGCCTCTCTGGGGCCAACGTCCTGACTTTC
CASSRTGGLSGANVLTF
>few|TRBV30|TRBD1|TRBJ1-6
TGTGCCGGAGGTAGGGGACAGGGTCGTCGGGCCCTCCACTTT
CAGGRGQGRRALHF
>NA|TRBV6-4|NA|TRBJ2-1
TGTGCCAGCAGTGACCCGGGTCTGGGTGAGCAGTTCTTC
CASSDPGLGEQFF
>NA|TRBV27|NA|TRBJ1-2
TGTGCCAGCAGAGAACTCGCCTCTAACTATGGCTACACCTTC
CASRELASNYGYTF
>NA|TRBV7-2|NA|TRBJ2-7
TGTGCCAGCAGCCCGTGGACTTTCTACGAGCAGTACTTC
CASSPWTFYEQYF
>NA|TRBV5-1|TRBD2|TRBJ2-1
TGCGCCAGCAGCTGGTTAGCGGGGAGCTCCTACAATGAGCAGTTCTTC
CASSWLAGSSYNEQFF
>NA|TRBV11-3|NA|TRBJ1-6
TGTGCCAGCAGCTTGAACTTAAATTCACCCCTCCACTTT
CASSLNLNSPLHF
>NA|TRBV10-2|TRBD2|TRBJ2-3
TGCGCCAGCACCCGCGGGGGAACGGGGGATACGCAGTATTTT
CASTRGGTGDTQYF
>NA|TRBV28|TRBD1|TRBJ1-2
TGTGCCAGCAGCCGACGACAGGGTTCCGCCTATGGCTACACCTTC
CASSRRQGSAYGYTF
>NA|TRBV7-9|NA|TRBJ2-5
TGTGCCAGCAGCTCAAAGACAGTAAACCAAGAGACCCAGTACTTC
CASSSKTVNQETQYF
>NA|TRBV11-3|TRBD2|TRBJ2-1
TGTGCCAGCAGCCGGGGGACTAGCGGGGGCAATGAGCAGTTCTTC
CASSRGTSGGNEQFF
>NA|TRBV7-8|TRBD1|TRBJ1-5
TGTGCCAGCAGCTTAGAAGGGACAGGGTTTCATCAGCCCCAGCATTTT
CASSLEGTGFHQPQHF
>NA|TRBV19|TRBD1|TRBJ2-3
TGTGCCAGTAGTAGGCGGGGACAGGGGAGCACAGATACGCAGTATTTT
CASSRRGQGSTDTQYF